Presented here are 17 T cell receptor beta chains from one specimen sequenced in a study of blood T cell repertoires in COVID-19. Some clones are missing from TCRdb's copy, which holds only in-frame ones; the method was immunoSEQ multiplex PCR. The sample comprises tens of thousands of clones, 85% to 95% of which are singletons, and 9.7% rests with the top ten. The sequencing input was peripheral blood. The receptors originated from a woman older than 75 with acute or convalescent COVID-19.

V gene TRBV7-9 combines with J gene TRBJ2-1; TRBD2 matches at 11 bases. Losses at the gene ends were 1 base for V and 10 bases for J; bases not matched to a gene: 12. The CDR3 has 17 residues. Germline V CDR1 and CDR2: SEHNR, FQNEAQ (reference sequence). The CDR3 loop reads CASSLDSGGDPAGEQFF. In DNA form, the CDR3 reads TGTGCCAGCAGCTTAGATAGCGGGGGGGACCCAGCCGGCGAGCAGTTCTTC. The full variable domain, in which reference TRBV7-9 and TRBJ2-1 provide the parts outside the CDR3, is DTGVSQNPRHKITKRGQNVTFRCDPISEHNRLYWYRQTLGQGPEFLTYFQNEAQLEKSRLLSDRFSAERPKGSFSTLEIQRTEQGDSAMYLCASSLDSGGDPAGEQFFGPGTRLTVL.

The chain combines TRBV4-1 with TRBJ2-1; 14 nucleotides agree with TRBD2. V was pared by 1 base and J by 3 bases, with 5 bases of the junction left unmatched. Germline CDR1 reads MGHRA; CDR2 reads YSYEKL. This CDR3 is built from 18 residues. The CDR3 DNA follows: TGCGCCAGCAGCCAAGGGGCAGGGACTAGCGGGGGCTACAATGAGCAGTTCTTC. It translates to CASSQGAGTSGGYNEQFF.

The chain employs TRBV5-4 and TRBJ2-1; tentatively, D is TRBD2 (5 bases). Germline loops: CDR1 SGHNT, CDR2 YYREEE (reference sequence). V lost 1 base to trimming and J lost 5 bases, with 13 bases between them. The CDR3 is made up of 15 amino acids. CDR3 sequence reads: CASSLQTGINNEQFF. CDR3 in DNA: TGTGCCAGCAGCTTGCAAACGGGAATTAACAATGAGCAGTTCTTC.

The J gene is TRBJ2-7, the V gene TRBV7-8, with 8 bases aligning to TRBD2. Germline loops: CDR1 SGHVS, CDR2 FQNEAQ. The CDR3 runs 17 residues. The ends lost 6 bases at V and 5 bases at J; junction bases unmatched: 18. The CDR3 DNA sequence: TGTGCCAGCAGGCGCGGCCGGACTACAGCGGGAGTCCACGAGCAGTACTTC. This sequence encodes CASRRGRTTAGVHEQYF.

CDR3 in DNA: TGTGCCAGCAGCCTATCACGGACAGGGGACTATGGCTACACCTTC. Its translation is CASSLSRTGDYGYTF. The chain employs TRBV6-2 or TRBV6-3 and TRBJ1-2, with TRBD1 matching 9 bases. The CDR3 contains 15 residues. The J segment lost 3 bases and the V segment lost 6 bases, leaving 8 bases of the junction unmatched. Germline V lookup: CDR1 MNHEY, CDR2 SVGEGT.

This chain joins TRBV7-8 and TRBJ2-7; 9 bases map to TRBD2. CDR3 length: 15 residues. Germline V CDR1 and CDR2: SGHVS, FQNEAQ. Unmatched junction bases numbered 14, after V lost 9 bases and J lost 5 bases. Written as DNA, the CDR3 is TGTGCCAGTGAACCTAGCGGGACACTACAGAACGAGCAGTACTTC. Its protein product is CASEPSGTLQNEQYF.

This sequence joins TRBV21-1 and TRBJ1-5; the table names TRBD1, a call not compared with the DNA. TRBV21-1 is recorded as a pseudogene. The CDR3 spans 21 residues. CDR3 coding DNA: TGTGCCAGCAGCAAATTCCGCCGGGTTCGGCAGGGGGCTAGGAGCAATCAGCCCCAGCATTTT. It specifies CASSKFRRVRQGARSNQPQHF.

The rearrangement joins TRBV14 to TRBJ2-5; TRBD2 might be the D (5 bases). Germline V gene data show CDR1 as SGHDN and CDR2 as FVKESK. The CDR3 is 16 amino acids. Between the trimmed V and J ends, which lost 1 base and 3 bases, there was a span of 15 bases. The chain's CDR3 is CASSQGAFTGKETQYF. The CDR3 region has the DNA TGTGCCAGCAGCCAAGGGGCCTTTACGGGAAAAGAGACCCAGTACTTC.

This rearrangement joins TRBV24-1 to TRBJ1-2; the match to TRBD1 covers 8 bases. This CDR3 contains 15 residues. Germline V CDR1 and CDR2: KGHDR, SFDVKD. Losses at the gene ends were 3 bases for V and 2 bases for J; bases not matched to a gene: 4. DNA of the CDR3: TGTGCCACCAGTGATGCCGGGACAGGAAACTATGGCTACACCTTC. This codes for CATSDAGTGNYGYTF.

This clone has just one count. V gene TRBV7-2 combines with J gene TRBJ2-3, with 13 bases aligning to TRBD2. The germline V gene has CDR1 SGHTA and CDR2 FQGNSA. This CDR3 has 18 residues. V shed 3 bases, J shed 1 base, and the junction held 7 bases outside the gene matches. The CDR3 region is CASSLELAGGLGTDTQYF. The CDR3 DNA reads TGTGCCAGCAGCTTGGAACTAGCGGGAGGGCTGGGCACAGATACGCAGTATTTT.

The rearrangement joins TRBV5-1 to TRBJ1-1; D is unresolved. Between the trimmed V and J ends, which lost 0 bases and 0 bases, there was a span of 6 bases. Germline V gene data show CDR1 as SGHRS and CDR2 as YFSETQ. CDR3 length: 14 amino acids. The CDR3 nucleotides read TGCGCCAGCAGCTTGGGGGCAGTGAACACTGAAGCTTTCTTT. Amino acid sequence: CASSLGAVNTEAFF.

V is TRBV5-1 and J is TRBJ1-2; D possibly corresponds to TRBD1 (6 bases). The CDR3 sequence is 14 residues long. With 4 bases removed from V and 2 bases from J, the gap between germline ends came to 12 bases. The V gene's germline CDR1 is SGHRS and CDR2 YFSETQ. CDR3 sequence reads: CASSQDSANYGYTF. CDR3 bases: TGCGCCAGCAGCCAGGACAGCGCCAACTATGGCTACACCTTC.

The chain carries TRBV18 and TRBJ1-5; D gene ambiguous. The germline CDR1 and CDR2 sequences are KGHSH and LQKENI. Trimming removed 3 bases from V and 5 bases from J, with 8 bases in between. The CDR3 is made up of 13 amino acids. DNA of the CDR3: TGTGCCAGCTCACCGGGAGGTTATCAGCCCCAGCATTTT. This translates into CASSPGGYQPQHF.

V gene TRBV7-9 combines with J gene TRBJ1-1; a weak D match, TRBD1 (6 bases). The germline gives CDR1 SEHNR, CDR2 FQNEAQ (reference sequence). This CDR3 is 18 amino acids long. Trimming cost V 1 base and J 0 bases, with 18 bases left between them. The CDR3 region is CASSLGSLRGTMNTEAFF. DNA for the CDR3: TGTGCCAGCAGCTTAGGTTCGTTGAGGGGGACCATGAACACTGAAGCTTTCTTT. Looking up the rest from reference TRBV7-9 and TRBJ1-1 gives the full variable domain: DTGVSQNPRHKITKRGQNVTFRCDPISEHNRLYWYRQTLGQGPEFLTYFQNEAQLEKSRLLSDRFSAERPKGSFSTLEIQRTEQGDSAMYLCASSLGSLRGTMNTEAFFGQGTRLTVV.

V gene TRBV27 combines with J gene TRBJ2-7; TRBD2 might be the D (6 bases). The germline V gene encodes CDR1 MNHEY and CDR2 SMNVEV (reference sequence). Trimming stripped 6 bases from V and 4 bases from J, with 19 bases between. This CDR3 has 15 amino acids. The CDR3 sequence is CASRPGLGIDYEQYF. CDR3 coding DNA: TGTGCCAGCAGGCCGGGACTGGGTATAGATTACGAGCAGTACTTC.

The CDR3 nucleotides read TGTGCCACCAGTGATCGACAGGTAATGGAGACCCAGTACTTC. Translated: CATSDRQVMETQYF. The rearrangement links TRBV24-1 to TRBJ2-5, with D perhaps TRBD1 (6 bases). There are 14 residues in the CDR3. The germline V gene encodes CDR1 KGHDR and CDR2 SFDVKD. Trimming pared 3 bases from V and 5 bases from J, leaving 12 bases between.

Written as DNA, the CDR3 is TGTGCCAGCAGCTTAGATCATGGGGGGGGATCGGAGACCCAGTACTTC. It yields the protein CASSLDHGGGSETQYF. This chain connects TRBV11-3 to TRBJ2-5, with TRBD2 matching 7 bases. J lost 5 bases, V lost 0 bases, and 9 bases had no gene match. This CDR3 is built from 16 residues. Germline CDR1 is SGHNT and CDR2 is YENEEA.